The source of this T cell receptor (beta chain) is a study of T cells in Graves' hyperthyroidism and ophthalmopathy. Points from the study as a whole: Most expanded thyroid clonotypes above 0.001 recurred in blood.

Amplified TCR beta CDR3 regions derived from RNA transcripts. Initially, a first-round RT-PCR of the TCR CDR3 employed the HTBI primer set. In TCRdb, the multiplex PCR reads were re-called with MiXCR into one record per CDR3 protein. The sample lists approximately 370,000 distinct CDR3 sequences, about a sixth occurring once. Concerning this clonotype: Its matching antigen is unknown. A read error is possible here, since a much larger clone lies one base away.

Pregnant or lactating patients were excluded, as were those with uncontrolled infection or other autoimmune disease. The sequenced sample consisted of blood. The sequence derives from a woman in her 30s with Graves' hyperthyroidism that later progressed to Graves' ophthalmopathy.

The CDR3 sequence is CASSTDAQETQYF. The CDR3 region has the DNA TGTGCCAGCAGTACCGACGCACAAGAGACCCAGTACTTC. V usage is TRBV12-3 or TRBV12-4 and J usage is TRBJ2-5; D call uncertain. The CDR3 is 13 residues long. V lost 5 bases, J lost 2 bases, and 9 bases lay in between.